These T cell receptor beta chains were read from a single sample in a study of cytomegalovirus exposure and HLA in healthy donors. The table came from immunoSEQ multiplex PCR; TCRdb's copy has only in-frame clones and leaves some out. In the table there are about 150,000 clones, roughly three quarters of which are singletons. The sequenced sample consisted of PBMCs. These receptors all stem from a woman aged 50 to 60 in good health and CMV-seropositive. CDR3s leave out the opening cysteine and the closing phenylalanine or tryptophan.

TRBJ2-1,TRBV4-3,ASSQVDLTLSYNEQF
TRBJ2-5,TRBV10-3,AISESERGGVETQY
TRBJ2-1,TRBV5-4,ASSLTSGRYNEQF
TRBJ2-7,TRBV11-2,ASSLGVGLITYEQY
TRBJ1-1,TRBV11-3,ASSLGPDRETEAF
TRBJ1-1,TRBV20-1,SAILGAEAF
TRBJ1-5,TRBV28,ASASLGQGVHQPQH
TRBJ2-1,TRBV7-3,ASGLGRNEQF
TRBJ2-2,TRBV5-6,ASSRGLAAVTGELF
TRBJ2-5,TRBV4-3,ASSQKAAPGETQY
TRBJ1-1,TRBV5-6,ASSVGQQNTEAF
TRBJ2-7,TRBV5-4,ASSLASGGFYEQY